One sample yielded the 23 T cell receptor delta chains listed below, sequenced in a study of gamma-delta T cells after stem cell transplantation (dated by TCRdb to about 2016). Receptors were amplified or captured by RT-PCR. The instrument given in TCRdb is Illumina MiSeq. Via CATT, TCRdb reprocessed the public reads, and rows with identical DNA were then joined. The sample yields under 500 delta-chain clones; about 1.5% were counted once. Together, the top ten hold about 40% of the sample. Sequenced: gamma-delta T cells. Receptor source: a human donor. It is not recorded whose cells these are; they may come from a transplant donor.

This clone was detected only a few times. The mismatch at residue 16 between this DNA's translation and the TCRdb protein of a much larger clone likely reflects a read error; the protein shown is translated from the DNA. The chain recombines TRDV2 with TRDJ3; 7 bases align to TRDD3. The CDR3 length is 18 residues. The germline CDR1 and CDR2 sequences are GEAIGNYY and EKD. The CDR3 loop is CACDTVLGVSWDTRQTFF. In DNA form, the CDR3 reads TGTGCCTGTGACACCGTGCTGGGGGTATCCTGGGACACCCGACAGACGTTTTTC.

As concerns this clone: Translating this DNA gives a protein that differs at residue 10 from the TCRdb one, which belongs to a much larger clone; a read error is likely, and the protein shown is this translation. The chain couples TRDV2 to TRDJ1; TRDD3 matches 9 bases. Trimming at V came to 3 bases and at J to 2 bases, leaving 12 bases not matched to a gene. Germline V gene lookup returns CDR1 GEAIGNYY and CDR2 EKD. This CDR3 has 17 amino acids. The CDR3 region is CACDLLGENRWTDKLIF. The DNA of the CDR3 is TGTGCCTGTGACCTACTGGGGGAAAACAGGTGGACCGATAAACTCATCTTT.

This clone was detected a few times. The protein TCRdb lists belongs to a much larger clone and differs from this DNA's translation at residue 14, which points to a read error; the protein shown is made from the DNA. In nucleotides, the CDR3 is TGTGCCTGTGACACCCTCCCGGGTACTGGGGGATTAATCGGTAAACTCATCTTT. Residues: CACDTLPGTGGLIGKLIF. V and J are TRDV2 and TRDJ1; 10 positions match TRDD3. Germline V CDR1 and CDR2: GEAIGNYY, EKD. The CDR3 covers 18 residues. Losses at the gene ends were 0 bases for V and 7 bases for J; bases not matched to a gene: 16.

Points on this clone: The protein in TCRdb stems from a much larger clone and differs at residue 11 from this DNA's translation, likely a read error; here the protein is translated from the DNA. The V gene is TRDV2, the J gene TRDJ3, with D possibly matching TRDD3 (6 bases). The CDR3 contains 19 residues. CDR1 GEAIGNYY and CDR2 EKD come from the germline V gene. Trimming shortened V by 0 bases and J by 3 bases, and 17 bases separated the two germline ends. CDR3 DNA sequence: TGTGCCTGTGACACCGGGGATTCTATCTCCTTCTGGGACACCCGACAGATGTTTTTC. This encodes CACDTGDSISFWDTRQMFF.

Notes on this clone: TCRdb records a much larger clone's protein for this DNA, with a difference at residue 9 that likely arises from a read error; the protein given is the translation of the DNA. The chain couples TRDV1 to TRDJ1; D ambiguous. The CDR3 covers 17 residues. With 0 bases removed from V and 7 bases from J, the gap between germline ends came to 21 bases. Germline CDR1 is TSWWSYY and CDR2 is QGS. CDR3 loop: CALGELVLWVLRGKLIF. DNA of the CDR3: TGTGCTCTTGGGGAACTCGTCCTGTGGGTCCTCCGTGGTAAACTCATCTTT.

This clone was seen a few times. The TCRdb record carries a much larger clone's protein, which differs from this DNA's translation at residue 14; a read error is the likely cause, and the protein listed here is the DNA translation. The chain combines TRDV2 with TRDJ1; 12 nucleotides agree with TRDD3. The CDR3 runs 21 residues. V lost 0 bases, J lost 0 bases, and 16 bases stayed unmatched. CDR1 is GEAIGNYY, CDR2 EKD, per germline. As DNA, the CDR3 is TGTGCCTGTGACACCGTCCGCCTGGGGGATACGTCCTCCCAGTACACCGATAAACTCATCTTT. The encoded protein is CACDTVRLGDTSSQYTDKLIF.

Comments on this clone: It is likely a read error: a sequence one base away is far more abundant. The sample carries other DNA sequences with the same CDR3. This chain joins TRDV1 and TRDJ1, with D hard to call. The CDR3 extends over 14 amino acids. With 3 bases removed from V and 2 bases from J, the gap between germline ends came to 10 bases. In germline, CDR1 is TSWWSYY, CDR2 QGS. CDR3 loop: CALGDLLPTDKLIF. CDR3 in DNA: TGTGCTCTTGGGGACCTGCTCCCGACCGATAAACTCATCTTT.

This clone occurred a few times. This probably arose from a read error, given a far larger clone one base away. Other nucleotide sequences from this sample produce the same CDR3. The chain couples TRDV2 to TRDJ1; 8 nucleotides match TRDD3. CDR1 and CDR2 from the germline V gene are GEAIGNYY and EKD. The CDR3 consists of 19 residues. With V trimmed by 2 bases and J by 0 bases, 16 bases remained unmatched. CDR3 protein: CACDKLLGAPLPYTDKLIF. In DNA form, the CDR3 reads TGTGCCTGTGACAAATTACTGGGGGCCCCCCTACCGTACACCGATAAACTCATCTTT.

There are a few counts of this clone. TCRdb lists the protein of a much larger clone for this DNA, which differs at residue 17, so this is likely a read error; the protein given here is translated from the DNA itself. The chain carries TRDV1 and TRDJ1, with 10 bases aligning to TRDD3. The V segment lost 5 bases and the J segment 3 bases; nucleotides outside the gene matches: 27. CDR1 TSWWSYY and CDR2 QGS come from the germline V gene. CDR3 length equals 22 residues. CDR3: CALGSPSGGYAKVVGPADKLIF. CDR3 in DNA: TGTGCTCTTGGGTCGCCTAGCGGGGGATACGCAAAAGTGGTCGGGCCGGCCGATAAACTCATCTTT.

This clone was detected a few times. This chain links TRDV2 with TRDJ2; 12 bases align to TRDD3. Looked up from germline, CDR1 is GEAIGNYY and CDR2 is EKD. Trimming took 7 bases from V and 0 from J; bases not matched to a gene: 17. The CDR3 totals 20 residues. CDR3: CACESLGDTRANTLTAQLFF. The CDR3 DNA is TGTGCCTGCGAGTCCCTGGGGGATACGCGGGCGAACACTTTGACAGCACAACTCTTCTTT.

About this clone itself: The likely explanation is a read error, given a far larger clone one base away. This CDR3 is also generated by other DNA sequences in the sample. The chain couples TRDV2 to TRDJ1; 8 positions agree with TRDD3. CDR3 length: 17 residues. Germline V gives CDR1 GEAIGNYY, CDR2 EKD. Here the CDR3 reads CACDTLGDPSQYDKLIF. For the CDR3, the DNA is TGTGCCTGCGACACTCTGGGGGACCCTTCCCAATACGATAAACTCATCTTT.

In the case of this clone: A read error likely explains this, since a far larger clone differs by one base. This same CDR3 is encoded by further DNA sequences in the sample. V and J are TRDV2 and TRDJ1, with 8 bases aligning to TRDD3. Germline values: CDR1 GEAIGNYY, CDR2 EKD. After removal of 3 bases from V and 2 bases from J, the junction contained 7 bases not matched to a gene. The CDR3 length is 15 residues. CDR3 nucleotides: TGTGCCTGTGACCACATGGGGGATTCGACCGATAAACTCATCTTT. It yields the protein CACDHMGDSTDKLIF.

The sample holds a few counts of this clone. The rearrangement joins TRDV2 to TRDJ1, with 8 bases that match TRDD3. CDR1 is GEAIGNYY and CDR2 is EKD in the germline V gene. The V gene end was trimmed by 2 bases and the J gene end by 10 bases; junction bases not matched to a gene: 14. The CDR3 has 15 amino acids. The chain's CDR3 is CACDKLLGVPEGLIF. The CDR3 DNA follows: TGTGCCTGTGACAAACTACTGGGGGTCCCTGAGGGACTCATCTTT.

Note on this clone: This may stem from a read error, because a much larger clone lies one nucleotide away. The V and J genes are TRDV2 and TRDJ1; 12 positions agree with TRDD3. V lost 1 base and J lost 4; bases outside the gene matches: 33. Germline values: CDR1 GEAIGNYY, CDR2 EKD. The CDR3 sequence is 25 residues long. The CDR3 coding sequence is TGTGCCTGTGACACAATGCGGCCTTCCCCTTCGGCATCTGGGGGATACGCGGTACCTAGCGATAAACTCATCTTT. Protein product: CACDTMRPSPSASGGYAVPSDKLIF.

Of note for this clone: A single base is all that separates this from a far larger clone, so a read error is likely. This sequence joins TRDV1 and TRDJ1, with 7 nucleotides matching TRDD3. Germline matching of the DNA provided the J gene here, since TCRdb leaves it blank. This CDR3 contains 17 residues. CDR1 is TSWWSYY and CDR2 is QGS in the germline V gene. V dropped 0 bases and J dropped 7; count of bases not matched to a gene: 14. The chain's CDR3 is CALGELVLGVLRGKLIF. The CDR3, as DNA: TGTGCTCTTGGGGAACTCGTCCTGGGGGTCCTCCGGGGTAAACTCATCTTT.

This clone was seen only a few times. This chain connects TRDV2 to TRDJ1; 13 bases are a match to TRDD3. V trimming: 3 bases; J trimming: 2 bases; junction bases outside the gene matches: 5. The CDR3 spans 16 residues. Germline lookup yields CDR1 GEAIGNYY and CDR2 EKD. The chain's CDR3 is CACDRILGDTTDKLIF. Here the CDR3 DNA reads TGTGCCTGTGACCGAATACTGGGGGATACGACCGATAAACTCATCTTT.

This clone has just a few counts. The likely explanation is a read error, given a far larger clone one base away. The chain carries TRDV1 and TRDJ1; 8 nucleotides match TRDD3. Unmatched junction bases numbered 29, after V lost 0 bases and J lost 5 bases. This CDR3 spans 23 amino acids. CDR1 is TSWWSYY and CDR2 is QGS in the germline V gene. The CDR3 loop reads CALGELNRISEPYMDWGGDKLIF. In DNA, the CDR3 is TGTGCTCTTGGGGAACTAAATCGTATATCGGAGCCCTACATGGACTGGGGGGGTGATAAACTCATCTTT.

Remarks on this clone: A read error is possible here, since a much larger clone lies one base away. The same CDR3 also results from other DNA sequences found in this sample. This chain joins TRDV1 and TRDJ1; perhaps TRDD2 as D (7 bases). The ends were cut back, 2 bases at V and 0 bases at J, with 40 bases in the middle. There are 25 residues in the CDR3. Germline assignment: CDR1 TSWWSYY and CDR2 QGS. CDR3 protein: CALGELYTPLFLCEIRPPHTDKLIF. The CDR3 DNA reads TGTGCTCTTGGGGAATTATACACCCCCCTCTTCCTATGTGAGATACGTCCGCCCCACACCGATAAACTCATCTTT.

By its share, this clone is large. Other DNA sequences within the sample encode an identical CDR3. This chain links TRDV1 with TRDJ2; 10 bases line up with TRDD3. CDR1 and CDR2 from the germline V gene are TSWWSYY and QGS. V shed 5 bases and J 3 bases; nucleotides not matched to a gene: 27. The CDR3 has 23 residues. The CDR3 sequence: CALGTLWKISRYWGIGLTAQLFF. The CDR3 bases are TGTGCTCTTGGGACTCTATGGAAAATCTCTCGGTACTGGGGGATTGGCCTGACAGCACAACTCTTCTTT.

As regards this clone: A read error is likely here: a far larger clone is one base away. This sample includes further DNA sequences coding for the same CDR3. This chain joins TRDV2 and TRDJ1; D not resolved. CDR3 length equals 15 residues. Germline V gene sequence: CDR1 GEAIGNYY, CDR2 EKD. The CDR3 loop is CACDTVSALTDKLIF. CDR3 in DNA: TGCGCCTGTGACACCGTCAGTGCCTTAACCGATAAACTCATCTTT.

In this sample, this clone is medium-sized. This likely stems from a read error, as it lies one base from a far larger clone. Other nucleotide sequences from this sample produce the same CDR3. V is TRDV1 and J is TRDJ1, with TRDD3 matching 7 bases. V was clipped by 0 bases and J by 8 bases; unmatched bases: 15. From germline, CDR1 is TSWWSYY and CDR2 QGS. The CDR3 has 17 amino acids. The CDR3 DNA reads as TGTGCTCTTGGGGAACTCGTCCTGGGGGTCCTCCGTGGCAAACTCATCTTT. It codes for CALGELVLGVLRGKLIF.

This clone appeared a few times. A far larger clone differs by one base, so this is likely a read error. This sample also contains other DNA sequences that code for the same CDR3. The rearrangement links TRDV2 to TRDJ1; 8 bases align to TRDD3. The CDR3 is 15 amino acids. The V gene's germline CDR1 is GEAIGNYY and CDR2 EKD. V trimming: 3 bases; J trimming: 0 bases; junction bases outside the gene matches: 5. CDR3 bases: TGTGCCTGTGACGGACTGGGGGCCAACACCGATAAACTCATCTTT. Translation gives CACDGLGANTDKLIF.

As regards this clone: TCRdb's entry gives the protein of a much larger clone, which mismatches this DNA's translation at residue 12, likely from a read error; the protein reported here is translated from the DNA. The chain's CDR3 is CALGESYFLRAADKLIF. The CDR3 region has the DNA TGTGCTCTTGGGGAATCCTACTTCCTCCGGGCCGCCGATAAACTCATCTTT. The V and J genes are TRDV1 and TRDJ1, with D maybe TRDD2 (6 bases). Trimming cost V 2 bases and J 3 bases, with 19 bases left between them. This CDR3 is 17 amino acids long. The germline V gene has CDR1 TSWWSYY and CDR2 QGS.